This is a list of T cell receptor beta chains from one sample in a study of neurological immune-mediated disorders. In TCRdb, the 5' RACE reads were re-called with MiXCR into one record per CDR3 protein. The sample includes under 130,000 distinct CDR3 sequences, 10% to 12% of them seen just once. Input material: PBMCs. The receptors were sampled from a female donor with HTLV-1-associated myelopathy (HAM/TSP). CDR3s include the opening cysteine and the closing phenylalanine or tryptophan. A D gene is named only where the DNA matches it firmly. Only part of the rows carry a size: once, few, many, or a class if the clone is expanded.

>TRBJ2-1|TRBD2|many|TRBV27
TGTGCCAGCAGTAGACTAGCGGGGGAGGTAAATGAGCAGTTCTTC
CASSRLAGEVNEQFF
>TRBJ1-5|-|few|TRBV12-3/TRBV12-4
TGTGCCAGCAGTTTAGGGGTGGTACAGCCCCAGCATTTT
CASSLGVVQPQHF
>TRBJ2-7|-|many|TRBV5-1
TGCGCCAGCAGCTTGGATGGAAACTCCTACGAGCAGTACTTC
CASSLDGNSYEQYF
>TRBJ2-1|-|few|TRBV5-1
TGCGCCAGCAGGATCTTCGAAGGTAGGATCGATGAGCAGTTCTTC
CASRIFEGRIDEQFF
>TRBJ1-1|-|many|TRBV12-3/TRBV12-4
TGTGCCAGCAGGATGGCGGGGACTGAAGCTTTCTTT
CASRMAGTEAFF
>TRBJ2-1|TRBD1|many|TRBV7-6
TGTGCCAGCAGCTTAGCGCTCGGGGACAGTTACAATGAGCAGTTCTTC
CASSLALGDSYNEQFF
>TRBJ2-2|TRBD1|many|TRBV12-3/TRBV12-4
TGTGCCAGCAGTTTAGGGGGACAGGGTTTAAAGATGGAGCTGTTTTTT
CASSLGGQGLKMELFF
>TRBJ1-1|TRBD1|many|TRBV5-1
TGCGCCAGCAGCTTGACAGGGGGAAAAGCTTTCTTT
CASSLTGGKAFF
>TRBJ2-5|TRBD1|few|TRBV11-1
TGTGCCAGCGGAATACGGACAGGGGGCGAGGAGACCCAGTACTTC
CASGIRTGGEETQYF
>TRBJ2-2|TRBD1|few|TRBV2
TGTGCCAGCAGCCCTTATACAGGGGTCGGCACCGGGGAGCTGTTTTTT
CASSPYTGVGTGELFF
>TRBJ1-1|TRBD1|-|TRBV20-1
TGCAGTGCTATAGTTGCAGGGGGGCGCACTGAAGCTTTCTTT
CSAIVAGGRTEAFF
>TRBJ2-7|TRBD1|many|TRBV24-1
TGTGCCACCCGGGACAGGTTATACGAGCAGTACTTC
CATRDRLYEQYF
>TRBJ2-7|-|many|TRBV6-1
TGTGCCAGCAGTGAACGAGACAGGGAGGGATACTTC
CASSERDREGYF
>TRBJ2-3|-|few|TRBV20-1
TGCAGTGCTAGCGCGATACTAGTGAGCGGCACAGATACGCAGTATTTT
CSASAILVSGTDTQYF
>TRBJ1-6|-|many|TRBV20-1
TGCAGTGCTGGTACAGGGAGTGCTTCACCCCTCCACTTT
CSAGTGSASPLHF
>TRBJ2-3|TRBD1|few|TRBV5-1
TGCGCCAGCAGCGGAATATCACCGGGACAGGCCACAGATACGCAGTATTTT
CASSGISPGQATDTQYF
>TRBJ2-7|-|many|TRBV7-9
TGTGCCAGCAGATTAGGGGGGATTGGCGAGCAGTACTTC
CASRLGGIGEQYF
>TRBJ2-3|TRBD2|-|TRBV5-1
TGCGCCAGCAGCAGCGGGACTCCTGAGGATACGCAGTATTTT
CASSSGTPEDTQYF
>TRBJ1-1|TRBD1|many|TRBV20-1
TGCAGTGCTAACCCGACAGGGATGAACACTGAAGCTTTCTTT
CSANPTGMNTEAFF
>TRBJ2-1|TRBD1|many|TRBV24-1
TGTGCCACCAGCCGGGACAGGCGAGATGAGCAGTTCTTC
CATSRDRRDEQFF
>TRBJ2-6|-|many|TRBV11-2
TGTGCCAGCAGCTTAGATATCCAGGCGCTTGGGGCCAACGTCCTGACTTTC
CASSLDIQALGANVLTF
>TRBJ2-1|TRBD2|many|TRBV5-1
TGCGCCAGCAGCAACCGGACTAGCGGGGGATACGAGCAGTTCTTC
CASSNRTSGGYEQFF
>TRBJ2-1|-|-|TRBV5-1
TGCGCCAGCAGCTTAAGTATCCTATACAATGAGCAGTTCTTC
CASSLSILYNEQFF
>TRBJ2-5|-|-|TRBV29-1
TGCATCGTTGAAGGGCCTGGCCTCCAAGAGACCCAGTACTTC
CIVEGPGLQETQYF
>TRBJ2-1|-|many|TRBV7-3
TGTGCCAGCAGCTCCCCAGTAGGCGGCTACAATGAGCAGTTCTTC
CASSSPVGGYNEQFF
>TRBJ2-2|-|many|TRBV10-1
TGCGCCAGCAGTGAGACTCGCCTAGGGGAGCTGTTTTTT
CASSETRLGELFF
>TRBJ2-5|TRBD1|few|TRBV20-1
TGCAGTGCAACTTACAGGGGGCAAGAGACCCAGTACTTC
CSATYRGQETQYF
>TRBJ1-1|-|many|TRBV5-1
TGCGCCAGCAGATACGACAGGCTAGGGGAAGCTTTCTTT
CASRYDRLGEAFF
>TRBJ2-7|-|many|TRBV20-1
TGCAGTGCTGCTAACTACGAGCAGTACTTC
CSAANYEQYF
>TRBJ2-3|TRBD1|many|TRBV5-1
TGCGCCAGCAGCGAGACAGGGTCCACAGATACGCAGTATTTT
CASSETGSTDTQYF
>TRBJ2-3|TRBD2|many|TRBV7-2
TGTGCCAGCAGCCGAAGACTAGCAAGAAGCACAGATACGCAGTATTTT
CASSRRLARSTDTQYF
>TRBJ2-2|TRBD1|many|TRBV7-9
TGTGCCAGCAGCACTAGGACAGGGACCACCGGGGAGCTGTTTTTT
CASSTRTGTTGELFF
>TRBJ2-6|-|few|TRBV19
TGTGCCAGTAGTATCCTGGACTCTGGGGCCAACGTCCTGACTTTC
CASSILDSGANVLTF
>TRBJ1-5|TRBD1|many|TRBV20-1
TGCAGTGCCGTGGGGGACAGGGGACACTATAGCAATCAGCCCCAGCATTTT
CSAVGDRGHYSNQPQHF
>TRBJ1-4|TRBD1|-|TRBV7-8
TGTGCCAGCAGCAAGATCACAGGGGCAACTAATGAAAAACTGTTTTTT
CASSKITGATNEKLFF
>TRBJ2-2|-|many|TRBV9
TGTGCCAGCAGCGAGGGGGGTAGCGCGAACACCGGGGAGCTGTTTTTT
CASSEGGSANTGELFF
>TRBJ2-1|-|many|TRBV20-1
TGCAGTGCTAGAGATCTCCGGGACATATACACTGAGCAGTTCTTC
CSARDLRDIYTEQFF
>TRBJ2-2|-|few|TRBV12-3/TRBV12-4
TGTGCCAGCAGTTCCCGAGCTTTGAACACCGGGGAGCTGTTTTTT
CASSSRALNTGELFF
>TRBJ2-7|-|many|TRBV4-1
TGCGCCAGCAGCCAAGAGTGGGGAGGAGAGCAGTACTTC
CASSQEWGGEQYF
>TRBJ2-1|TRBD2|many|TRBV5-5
TGTGCCAGCAGCTTGTCCTATACTAGCGGGGAATACAATGAGCAGTTCTTC
CASSLSYTSGEYNEQFF
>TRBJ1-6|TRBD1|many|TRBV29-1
TGCAGCGTATCCGGGACAGGGCTAGGTTCACCCCTCCACTTT
CSVSGTGLGSPLHF
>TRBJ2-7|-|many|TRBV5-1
TGCGCCAGCAGCTTAACAGGGAGCAACGAGCAGTACTTC
CASSLTGSNEQYF